This entry lists 2 T cell receptor beta chains sequenced from one sample in a study of response to subunit inactivated influenza vaccine. TCRdb redid the calling of the RT-PCR reads with MiXCR, one entry per CDR3 protein. This sample yields about 800,000 distinct CDR3 sequences, of which over 20% are seen a single time; 9.5% to 13% belongs to the top ten. The specimen comprised PBMCs from blood, sampled roughly 5 days after vaccination. These receptors came from a man aged 50 to 60 who received an inactivated influenza vaccine.

This clonotype was counted many times. The chain carries TRBV28 and TRBJ2-1; D call uncertain. Germline CDR1 is MDHEN and CDR2 is SYDVKM. With 5 bases removed from V and 12 bases from J, the gap between germline ends came to 14 bases. There are 12 residues in the CDR3. CDR3 nucleotides: TGTGCCAGCAGTACGGACCCAGTCGGGCAGTTCTTC. Residues: CASSTDPVGQFF. Variable domain in full (rest from reference TRBV28 and TRBJ2-1): DVKVTQSSRYLVKRTGEKVFLECVQDMDHENMFWYRQDPGLGLRLIYFSYDVKMKEKGDIPEGYSVSREKKERFSLILESASTNQTSMYLCASSTDPVGQFFGPGTRLTVL.

This clonotype appeared a few times. The chain joins TRBV28 to TRBJ2-2; the match to TRBD2 covers 7 bases. CDR3 length: 16 amino acids. Germline V gene sequence: CDR1 MDHEN, CDR2 SYDVKM. V shed 7 bases, J shed 1 base, and the junction held 9 bases outside the gene matches. CDR3 coding DNA: TGTGCCAGCACGGGGGAGGGGATGATGAACACCGGGGAGCTGTTTTTT. As protein: CASTGEGMMNTGELFF.